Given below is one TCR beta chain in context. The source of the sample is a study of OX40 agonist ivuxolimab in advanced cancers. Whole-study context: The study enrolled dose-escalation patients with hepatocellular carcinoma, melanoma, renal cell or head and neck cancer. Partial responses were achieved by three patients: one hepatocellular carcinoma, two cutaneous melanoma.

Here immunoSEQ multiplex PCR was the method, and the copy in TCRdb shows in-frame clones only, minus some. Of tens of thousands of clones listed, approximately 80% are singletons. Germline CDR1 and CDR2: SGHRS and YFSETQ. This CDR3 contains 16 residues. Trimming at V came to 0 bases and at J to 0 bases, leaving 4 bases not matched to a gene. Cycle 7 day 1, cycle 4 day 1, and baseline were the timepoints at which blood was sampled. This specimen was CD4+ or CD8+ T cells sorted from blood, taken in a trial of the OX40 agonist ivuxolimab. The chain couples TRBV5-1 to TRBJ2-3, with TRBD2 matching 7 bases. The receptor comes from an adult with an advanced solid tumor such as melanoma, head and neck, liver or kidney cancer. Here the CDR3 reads CASSLDPGGSTDTQYF. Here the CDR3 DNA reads TGCGCCAGCAGCTTGGATCCCGGGGGGAGCACAGATACGCAGTATTTT.